This T cell receptor beta chain appears in the sequencing data of a study of Ad26.COV2.S vaccination and SARS-CoV-2 variants. Notes on the study in general: After vaccination, substantial breadth of spike-specific CD8+ and CD4+ responses was reported. Vaccine recipients posted higher spike-specific TCR breadth than their placebo counterparts.

Details on this clone: The antigen remains unidentified. Other DNA sequences of this sample code for an identical CDR3.

Libraries were prepared by immunoSEQ multiplex PCR; TCRdb keeps only in-frame clonotypes and omits some of them. The repertoire holds around 450,000 clones, with 80% to 90% as singletons. The V and J ends lost 1 base and 7 bases respectively, with 9 bases between them. The CDR3 loop spans 13 amino acids. Germline CDR1 KGHDR, CDR2 SFDVKD. Treatment meaning: about 20 received Ad26.COV2.S at low or high dose, single or two shots; roughly five received placebo; per-sample allocation not given. All samples were drawn on day 63, counting from the first vaccine or placebo injection. Cohort 1b enrolled adults aged 18-55 years in Boston.

The chain links TRBV24-1 to TRBJ1-2; D is ambiguous. Here the sequenced sample was peripheral blood, taken in a trial of Ad26.COV2.S vaccine versus placebo. The receptor's source is a person between 18 and 60 years old who received the Ad26.COV2.S COVID-19 vaccine or a placebo. The chain's CDR3 is CATSDLSGSGYTF. The CDR3 coding sequence is TGTGCCACCAGTGATTTATCGGGGTCTGGCTACACCTTC.